Presented here are 31 T cell receptor beta chains from one specimen sequenced in a study of glioma-infiltrating T cells after dendritic cell vaccination. The time point was: after dendritic cell vaccination, including at tumor progression/relapse. Profiling relied on immunoSEQ multiplex PCR, and the TCRdb table lists in-frame clones only, not all of them. This sample yields fewer than 25,000 clones, of which over 85% are seen a single time; around 2.9% belongs to the top ten. Here the sequenced sample was blood, taken after dendritic cell vaccination. The receptors come from a human donor with glioblastoma.

This clone was observed a few times. The rearrangement links TRBV2 to TRBJ2-5; 11 nucleotides align to TRBD2. The germline V gene encodes CDR1 SNHLY and CDR2 FYNNEI. With V trimmed by 4 bases and J by 2 bases, 3 bases remained unmatched. The CDR3 spans 15 residues. This CDR3 reads CASSASGGQQETQYF. The CDR3 nucleotides read TGTGCCAGCAGTGCTAGCGGGGGGCAACAAGAGACCCAGTACTTC.

This chain connects TRBV21-1 to TRBJ1-4; the D call of TRBD1 is as the table states it, not checked on the DNA. TRBV21-1 is an annotated pseudogene. The CDR3 contains 18 residues. As DNA, the CDR3 is TGTGCCAGCAGCAAAGTCACAGGGGGCAGGCGAACTAATGAAAAACTGTTTTTT. Amino acids: CASSKVTGGRRTNEKLFF.

In this sample, this clone turned up once. The CDR3 region is CASSYSWTGRHYEQYF. The DNA of the CDR3 is TGTGCCAGCAGTTACTCGTGGACAGGGAGACACTACGAGCAGTACTTC. This rearrangement joins TRBV6-5 to TRBJ2-7; 8 nucleotides agree with TRBD1. Germline V gene sequence: CDR1 MNHEY, CDR2 SVGAGI. Unmatched junction bases numbered 7, after V lost 0 bases and J lost 3 bases. This CDR3 spans 16 amino acids.

The chain links TRBV6-1 to TRBJ2-7; D gene unclear. From germline, CDR1 is MNHNS and CDR2 SASEGT. Trimming removed 5 bases at V and 3 bases at J, with 11 bases between. The CDR3 contains 13 residues. CDR3 sequence (DNA): TGTGCCAGCAGTTTTCCAGGCAACTACGAGCAGTACTTC. The encoded protein is CASSFPGNYEQYF.

The V gene is TRBV5-1, the J gene TRBJ2-3; tentatively, D is TRBD1 (6 bases). Germline values: CDR1 SGHRS, CDR2 YFSETQ. The V end was cut by 0 bases, the J end by 1 base, with 12 bases between. CDR3 length: 16 residues. CDR3 DNA sequence: TGCGCCAGCAGCTTGGATCTGGGGGCAGGCACAGATACGCAGTATTTT. Translation gives CASSLDLGAGTDTQYF.

The chain has TRBV30 and TRBJ2-6; 7 bases line up with TRBD1. The CDR3 covers 17 residues. CDR1 and CDR2 from the germline V gene are GTSNPN and SVGIG (reference sequence). CDR3 sequence (DNA): TGTGCGACTGTTGCCGGGGACAGAACTTCTGGGGCCAACGTCCTGACTTTC. This gives the protein CATVAGDRTSGANVLTF.

This clone appeared a single time. The rearrangement uses TRBV5-1 and TRBJ1-2; TRBD1 agrees at 9 bases. The V and J ends lost 4 bases and 4 bases, in that order; junction bases with no gene match: 5. CDR1 and CDR2 (germline): SGHRS, YFSETQ. This CDR3 is 14 amino acids long. CDR3 in DNA: TGCGCCAGCAGCCAAACAGGGGGCGTCTATGGCTACACCTTC. Protein: CASSQTGGVYGYTF.

V usage is TRBV7-2 and J usage is TRBJ2-7, with D possibly matching TRBD1 (6 bases). The CDR3 is 15 amino acids. The germline gives CDR1 SGHTA, CDR2 FQGNSA. The germline V and J ends were trimmed by 0 bases and 3 bases, with 12 bases remaining between them. The CDR3 coding sequence is TGTGCCAGCAGCTTAGCCCGACAGGCTATCTACGAGCAGTACTTC. Translation gives CASSLARQAIYEQYF. Full variable domain (remainder filled in from reference TRBV7-2 and TRBJ2-7): GAGVSQSPSNKVTEKGKDVELRCDPISGHTALYWYRQSLGQGLEFLIYFQGNSAPDKSGLPSDRFSAERTGGSVSTLTIQRTQQEDSAVYLCASSLARQAIYEQYFGPGTRLTVT.

A single count supports this clone. The chain combines TRBV11-2 with TRBJ2-5, with 11 bases identical to TRBD1. The germline V gene encodes CDR1 SGHAT and CDR2 FQNNGV. The CDR3 consists of 16 residues. Trimming cost V 4 bases and J 2 bases; bases outside gene matches: 6. The CDR3 DNA follows: TGTGCCAGCAGCTCAGCGGACAGGGGGCCGCAAGAGACCCAGTACTTC. This encodes CASSSADRGPQETQYF. The complete variable domain, with remaining parts taken from reference TRBV11-2 and TRBJ2-5, reads EAGVAQSPRYKIIEKRQSVAFWCNPISGHATLYWYQQILGQGPKLLIQFQNNGVVDDSQLPKDRFSAERLKGVDSTLKIQPAKLEDSAVYLCASSSADRGPQETQYFGPGTRLLVL.

This clone was found a few times. CDR3 bases: TGTGCCAGCAGCTTGGGTGCGTCTGTTGCGAACAATGAGCAGTTCTTC. It yields the protein CASSLGASVANNEQFF. The V gene is TRBV5-4, the J gene TRBJ2-1, with no clear D. Germline CDR1 SGHNT, CDR2 YYREEE (reference sequence). The CDR3 runs to 16 residues. Trimming removed 0 bases at V and 5 bases at J, with 15 bases between.

This clone has only one observation. The V and J genes are TRBV5-1 and TRBJ1-1; 10 nucleotides line up with TRBD1. V trimming: 4 bases; J trimming: 2 bases; junction bases outside the gene matches: 8. The CDR3 is made up of 16 amino acids. Germline V gene lookup returns CDR1 SGHRS and CDR2 YFSETQ. The DNA for the CDR3 is TGCGCCAGCAGCGGAGGACAGGGGGGGATTAACACTGAAGCTTTCTTT. Protein product: CASSGGQGGINTEAFF.

Remarks on this clone: This sample also contains other DNA sequences that code for the same CDR3. The V gene is TRBV19, the J gene TRBJ1-2; 8 bases match TRBD1. This CDR3 comprises 11 residues. The V segment lost 8 bases and the J segment 11 bases; nucleotides outside the gene matches: 7. Per germline, CDR1 LNHDA and CDR2 SQIVND (reference sequence). The CDR3 spells CASWTGSGYTF. CDR3 sequence (DNA): TGTGCCAGTTGGACAGGGTCCGGTTACACCTTC.

V and J are TRBV19 and TRBJ1-1; no firm D call. Trimming took off 3 bases at V and 3 bases at J, with 8 bases between the two ends. This CDR3 spans 13 amino acids. Germline V lookup: CDR1 LNHDA, CDR2 SQIVND (reference sequence). The CDR3: CASSILEYTEAFF. In nucleotides, the CDR3 is TGTGCCAGTAGTATCCTAGAGTACACTGAAGCTTTCTTT.

This clone was counted once. CDR3 sequence reads: CASSGDSFLTDTQYF. The CDR3 bases are TGCGCCAGCAGTGGGGACAGTTTTTTAACAGATACGCAGTATTTT. This chain joins TRBV10-1 and TRBJ2-3; 7 bases align to TRBD1. Looked up from germline, CDR1 is WNHNN and CDR2 is SYGVQD (reference sequence). V shed 4 bases, J shed 3 bases, and the junction held 7 bases outside the gene matches. The length of the CDR3 is 15 residues.

J is TRBJ2-5 and V is TRBV7-9, with 9 bases identical to TRBD1. This CDR3 is built from 15 residues. The germline V gene encodes CDR1 SEHNR and CDR2 FQNEAQ (reference sequence). The V gene end was trimmed by 0 bases and the J gene end by 3 bases; junction bases not matched to a gene: 2. Here the CDR3 DNA reads TGTGCCAGCAGCTTAGCCAGGACAGGGGAAGAGACCCAGTACTTC. This codes for CASSLARTGEETQYF.

The CDR3 bases are TGTGCCAGCAGCTTAGTTGCGACAGCGTACTATGGCTACACCTTC. Translated, it gives CASSLVATAYYGYTF. The chain employs TRBV7-2 and TRBJ1-2; perhaps TRBD1 as D (5 bases). The CDR3 loop spans 15 amino acids. V gave up 1 base and J gave up 3 bases, with 12 bases separating them. In germline, CDR1 is SGHTA, CDR2 FQGNSA.

V and J are TRBV5-6 and TRBJ2-7, with a weak D call TRBD1 (6 bases). The CDR3 spans 16 residues. The germline CDR1 and CDR2 sequences are SGHDT and YYEEEE. The V and J ends lost 4 bases and 1 base respectively, with 18 bases between them. CDR3 in amino acids: CASSPSGAGVSYEQYF. The CDR3 bases are TGTGCCAGCAGCCCTTCTGGGGCAGGGGTATCCTACGAGCAGTACTTC.

This chain joins TRBV7-2 and TRBJ2-3; possible D gene TRBD1, 6 bases. CDR1 and CDR2 (germline): SGHTA, FQGNSA. Deletions cut 1 base from V and 3 bases from J, with 11 bases between. This CDR3 has 15 residues. CDR3 sequence: CASSLVGGGTDTQYF. DNA for the CDR3: TGTGCCAGCAGCTTAGTAGGGGGTGGGACAGATACGCAGTATTTT.

Concerning this clone itself: Germline is not matched at one junction end, which may reflect a read error. This sequence joins TRBV5-1 and TRBJ1-4; 7 nucleotides line up with TRBD1. The CDR3 contains 17 residues. Germline CDR1 reads SGHRS; CDR2 reads YFSETQ. CDR3 nucleotides: TGCGCCAGCAGCTTGGCCGAAGGGGACAGCTTTAATGAAAAACTGGTTTTT. This sequence encodes CASSLAEGDSFNEKLVF.

The chain recombines TRBV5-8 with TRBJ1-5; 7 bases map to TRBD1. CDR3 length: 14 amino acids. The V gene's germline CDR1 is SGHTS and CDR2 YDEGEE. Losses at the gene ends were 4 bases for V and 7 bases for J; bases not matched to a gene: 8. CDR3 loop: CASSPRTGLQPQHF. The CDR3 nucleotides are TGTGCCAGCAGCCCTCGGACAGGTCTGCAGCCCCAGCATTTT.

This clone showed up just once. Distinct nucleotide sequences in the sample also encode this CDR3. The chain is built from TRBV28 and TRBJ1-6; D gene unclear. The CDR3 has 16 residues. With 6 bases removed from V and 10 bases from J, the gap between germline ends came to 22 bases. CDR1 MDHEN and CDR2 SYDVKM come from the germline V gene. This CDR3 reads CASSRPQAGRESPLHF. The CDR3 DNA sequence: TGTGCCAGCAGCCGGCCGCAGGCCGGTCGGGAGTCACCCCTCCACTTT.

The J gene is TRBJ2-5, the V gene TRBV7-8; 7 bases match TRBD2. The germline CDR1 and CDR2 sequences are SGHVS and FQNEAQ. With V trimmed by 8 bases and J by 5 bases, 14 bases remained unmatched. The CDR3 totals 15 residues. The CDR3 nucleotides read TGTGCCAGCTCCCCCGTGGGGTGGGAGGGGGAGACCCAGTACTTC. It codes for CASSPVGWEGETQYF.

The chain joins TRBV6-1 to TRBJ2-1; D is perhaps TRBD1 (6 bases). There are 15 residues in the CDR3. Trimming removed 1 base from V and 4 bases from J, with 11 bases in between. CDR1 is MNHNS and CDR2 is SASEGT in the germline V gene. In DNA form, the CDR3 reads TGTGCCAGCAGTGAAGACAGGGTAAGGTACAATGAGCAGTTCTTC. Amino acids: CASSEDRVRYNEQFF.

CDR3: CASKTGILGGYTF. The CDR3 nucleotides read TGTGCCAGCAAGACAGGGATCTTAGGCGGCTACACCTTC. The chain joins TRBV6-5 to TRBJ1-2, with 7 bases fitting TRBD1. Trimming removed 7 bases from V and 8 bases from J; junction bases left unmatched: 10. This CDR3 spans 13 amino acids. CDR1 and CDR2 from the germline V gene are MNHEY and SVGAGI.

CDR3: CASSQVGQATDTQYF. CDR3 in DNA: TGTGCCAGCAGCCAAGTGGGACAGGCGACAGATACGCAGTATTTT. The V and J genes are TRBV4-2 and TRBJ2-3, with 8 bases fitting TRBD1. The length of the CDR3 is 15 residues. CDR1 is LGHNA, CDR2 YNFKEQ, per germline. Trimming cost V 1 base and J 3 bases; bases outside gene matches: 3.

The chain recombines TRBV5-1 with TRBJ2-2; 9 bases match TRBD1. This CDR3 is 16 amino acids long. Per the germline V gene, CDR1 is SGHRS and CDR2 is YFSETQ. V was pared by 0 bases and J by 6 bases, with 6 bases of the junction left unmatched. CDR3 amino acids: CASSLAGTGIAGELFF. In DNA form, the CDR3 reads TGCGCCAGCAGCTTGGCCGGGACAGGGATCGCCGGGGAGCTGTTTTTT.

The chain joins TRBV4-2 to TRBJ2-7; 7 bases agree with TRBD1. This CDR3 has 15 residues. The germline gives CDR1 LGHNA, CDR2 YNFKEQ. J gave up 0 bases and V 4 bases, and 6 bases lay outside the gene matches. This chain's CDR3 is CASSPTGISSYEQYF. CDR3 sequence (DNA): TGTGCCAGCAGCCCGACAGGGATAAGCTCCTACGAGCAGTACTTC.

V and J are TRBV29-1 and TRBJ1-1, with unresolved D. The germline V and J ends were trimmed by 4 bases and 1 base, with 10 bases remaining between them. There are 13 residues in the CDR3. The germline CDR1 and CDR2 sequences are SQVTM and ANQGSEA. CDR3 sequence (DNA): TGCAGCGTTGCGCCTCTAAAGAACACTGAAGCTTTCTTT. Translation: CSVAPLKNTEAFF.

In this sample, this clone turned up once. This chain connects TRBV9 to TRBJ1-2; D unresolved. Trimming took 3 bases from V and 7 from J, leaving 13 bases between them. CDR3 length: 13 residues. The germline CDR1 and CDR2 sequences are SGDLS and YYNGEE. CDR3 nucleotide sequence: TGTGCCAGCAGCGCCCTCCCCGGTGGTGGCTACACCTTC. Protein sequence: CASSALPGGGYTF.

This sequence joins TRBV5-1 and TRBJ1-2; 7 bases line up with TRBD1. Germline CDR1 reads SGHRS; CDR2 reads YFSETQ. CDR3 length: 16 residues. V dropped 4 bases and J dropped 5; count of bases not matched to a gene: 14. Here the CDR3 DNA reads TGCGCCAGCAGCCGGGACAGCCGTACAATATTTTATGGCTACACCTTC. Translating it yields CASSRDSRTIFYGYTF. Filled out from reference TRBV5-1 and TRBJ1-2, the complete variable domain reads KAGVTQTPRYLIKTRGQQVTLSCSPISGHRSVSWYQQTPGQGLQFLFEYFSETQRNKGNFPGRFSGRQFSNSRSEMNVSTLELGDSALYLCASSRDSRTIFYGYTFGSGTRLTVV.

The chain combines TRBV5-1 with TRBJ2-7; 7 nucleotides line up with TRBD2. The CDR3 is 14 residues long. Looked up from germline, CDR1 is SGHRS and CDR2 is YFSETQ. V gave up 0 bases and J gave up 4 bases; unmatched junction bases: 4. Written as DNA, the CDR3 is TGCGCCAGCAGCTTGGCCGGGGGGAGATACGAGCAGTACTTC. As protein: CASSLAGGRYEQYF.